These 25 T cell receptor beta chains came from one sample sequenced in a study of blood T cell repertoires in COVID-19 (dated by TCRdb to 2020 to 2021). The receptor library was made with the immunoSEQ multiplex PCR assay. The table comes from immuneACCESS by way of TCRdb, which keeps in-frame sequences with V and J called. Part of the clones is missing from these tables; in studies checked, under half for an unresolved V gene and the rest for unknown reasons. This sample comprises around 220,000 clones, approximately 80% of them detected only once. The top ten clonotypes cover about 10% of the sample. Sequencing input: peripheral blood. All receptors derive from an elderly woman with acute or convalescent COVID-19.

This chain uses TRBV5-8 with TRBJ2-7; 8 positions match TRBD1. CDR3 length equals 14 residues. V lost 3 bases to trimming and J lost 4 bases; unmatched junction nucleotides: 6. The germline CDR1 and CDR2 sequences are SGHTS and YDEGEE. CDR3 protein: CASSYTDRAYEQYF. In DNA form, the CDR3 reads TGTGCCAGCAGCTATACGGACAGGGCGTACGAGCAGTACTTC.

The rearrangement joins TRBV12-3 or TRBV12-4 to TRBJ1-5; TRBD1 is a possible D gene (5 bases). Trimming cost V 7 bases and J 9 bases, with 16 bases left between them. The CDR3 loop spans 13 amino acids. The CDR3 coding sequence is TGTGCCAGCACTTGGGACCGGGAGAGGCCCCAGCATTTT. It translates to CASTWDRERPQHF.

The V and J genes are TRBV30 and TRBJ2-1; D may be TRBD2 (5 bases). V shed 5 bases and J shed 0 bases, with 8 bases lying between them. This CDR3 is built from 13 residues. Per the germline V gene, CDR1 is GTSNPN and CDR2 is SVGIG (reference sequence). The CDR3 spells CAWDSDSYNEQFF. The DNA of the CDR3 is TGTGCCTGGGATAGCGACTCCTACAATGAGCAGTTCTTC. The whole variable domain, remainder taken from reference TRBV30 and TRBJ2-1, is SQTIHQWPATLVQPVGSPLSLECTVEGTSNPNLYWYRQAAGRGLQLLFYSVGIGQISSEVPQNLSASRPQDRQFILSSKKLLLSDSGFYLCAWDSDSYNEQFFGPGTRLTVL.

This chain links TRBV6-2 or TRBV6-3 with TRBJ1-6, with TRBD1 identical over 10 bases. CDR3 length equals 16 residues. V gave up 0 bases and J gave up 8 bases; unmatched junction bases: 4. The germline V gene has CDR1 MNHEY and CDR2 SVGEGT. CDR3 in amino acids: CASSYSAGTGDSPLHF. The CDR3 DNA reads as TGTGCCAGCAGTTACTCAGCCGGGACAGGGGATTCACCCCTCCACTTT.

V gene TRBV29-1 combines with J gene TRBJ1-2, with 11 bases identical to TRBD1. Germline CDR1 is SQVTM and CDR2 is ANQGSEA. V shed 4 bases and J 3 bases; nucleotides not matched to a gene: 1. CDR3 length: 13 amino acids. The CDR3 coding sequence is TGCAGCGTTGGGACAGGGGGCTACTATGGCTACACCTTC. Translated: CSVGTGGYYGYTF.

This clone was detected only once. J is TRBJ2-7 and V is TRBV11-3, with 9 bases that match TRBD2. V lost 5 bases and J lost 0; bases outside the gene matches: 5. CDR1 is SGHNT and CDR2 is YENEEA in the germline V gene. This CDR3 contains 15 residues. For the CDR3, the DNA is TGTGCCAGCAGCGCCCTAGCGGGGCCCTCCTACGAGCAGTACTTC. This sequence encodes CASSALAGPSYEQYF.

The chain couples TRBV9 to TRBJ1-4; perhaps TRBD1 as D (6 bases). In germline, CDR1 is SGDLS, CDR2 YYNGEE. V was cut by 0 bases and J by 8 bases, with 17 bases left in between. This CDR3 has 16 amino acids. CDR3 bases: TGTGCCAGCAGCGTAGGGGACATTTCGACGGGCGAAAAACTGTTTTTT. Translated: CASSVGDISTGEKLFF.

The V and J genes are TRBV7-2 and TRBJ1-6; TRBD1 is a possible D gene (5 bases). Trimming took 5 bases from V and 6 from J, leaving 11 bases between them. The CDR3 extends over 14 amino acids. Germline V gives CDR1 SGHTA, CDR2 FQGNSA. CDR3 nucleotide sequence: TGTGCCAGCAGCCTAAGGACACCTAATTCACCCCTCCACTTT. Translating gives CASSLRTPNSPLHF.

J is TRBJ1-2 and V is TRBV12-3 or TRBV12-4, with D unclear. The CDR3 is made up of 13 amino acids. V lost 6 bases and J 6 bases, leaving 14 bases between the germline ends. CDR3 sequence: CASSVTPENGYTF. CDR3 DNA sequence: TGTGCCAGCAGCGTTACCCCGGAGAATGGCTACACCTTC.

The gene calls are TRBV3-1 (or the pseudogene TRBV3-2) and TRBJ1-2; D remains unclear. Trimming removed 4 bases at V and 4 bases at J, with 22 bases between. From germline, CDR1 is LGHDT and CDR2 YNNKEL (reference sequence). The CDR3 runs 17 residues. CDR3 in amino acids: CASSPPTPPTWSYGYTF. The DNA for the CDR3 is TGTGCCAGCAGCCCCCCTACCCCCCCCACCTGGTCCTATGGCTACACCTTC.

This chain uses TRBV30 with TRBJ2-7, with D unresolved. With 3 bases removed from V and 1 base from J, the gap between germline ends came to 19 bases. The CDR3 totals 16 residues. Germline V lookup: CDR1 GTSNPN, CDR2 SVGIG (reference sequence). CDR3 protein: CAWRRTLPSLSYEQYF. CDR3 DNA: TGTGCCTGGAGGCGTACTCTACCCTCGCTTTCCTACGAGCAGTACTTC.

The CDR3 sequence: CASSRSGRAKNEQFF. CDR3 nucleotides: TGTGCCAGCTCACGCAGCGGGAGGGCCAAGAATGAGCAGTTCTTC. The chain has TRBV18 and TRBJ2-1, with 10 bases identical to TRBD2. J gave up 7 bases and V 4 bases, and 7 bases lay outside the gene matches. The CDR3 has 15 residues. The germline V gene encodes CDR1 KGHSH and CDR2 LQKENI.

The rearrangement joins TRBV7-2 to TRBJ2-7; 8 nucleotides agree with TRBD2. J lost 3 bases, V lost 5 bases, and 6 bases had no gene match. Looked up from germline, CDR1 is SGHTA and CDR2 is FQGNSA. This CDR3 contains 14 residues. The CDR3 protein is CASSIQTSGYEQYF. The CDR3 DNA is TGTGCCAGCAGCATCCAAACTAGCGGCTACGAGCAGTACTTC. Drawing the rest from reference TRBV7-2 and TRBJ2-7, the complete variable domain is GAGVSQSPSNKVTEKGKDVELRCDPISGHTALYWYRQSLGQGLEFLIYFQGNSAPDKSGLPSDRFSAERTGGSVSTLTIQRTQQEDSAVYLCASSIQTSGYEQYFGPGTRLTVT.

This chain connects TRBV7-9 to TRBJ1-6; 7 nucleotides line up with TRBD1. J gave up 9 bases and V 3 bases, and 14 bases lay outside the gene matches. Germline CDR1 is SEHNR and CDR2 is FQNEAQ (reference sequence). The CDR3 sequence is 17 residues long. DNA of the CDR3: TGTGCCAGCAGCTTGGGGACAGATGAGGAATTCGGTTCACCCCTCCACTTT. It translates to CASSLGTDEEFGSPLHF.

This clone was counted only a few times. This rearrangement joins TRBV4-3 to TRBJ1-3, with 7 positions matching TRBD1. The CDR3 extends over 17 amino acids. Germline assignment: CDR1 LGHNA and CDR2 YSLEER. The V and J ends lost 0 bases and 2 bases, in that order; junction bases with no gene match: 7. The CDR3, as DNA: TGCGCCAGCAGCCAAGATGGAGACAGGGAGCCTGGAAACACCATATATTTT. Its protein is CASSQDGDREPGNTIYF.

CDR3 amino acids: CASSPPGGNTEAFF. CDR3 coding DNA: TGTGCCAGCAGCCCCCCTGGAGGGAACACTGAAGCTTTCTTT. The chain has TRBV6-6 and TRBJ1-1, with D unresolved. Germline V gene sequence: CDR1 MNHNY, CDR2 SVGAGI (reference sequence). This CDR3 comprises 14 residues. V lost 6 bases and J 1 base, leaving 12 bases between the germline ends.

The chain has TRBV18 and TRBJ2-3, with D maybe TRBD2 (6 bases). Germline CDR1 reads KGHSH; CDR2 reads LQKENI. The ends were cut back, 7 bases at V and 6 bases at J, with 17 bases in the middle. CDR3 length: 14 amino acids. CDR3 in DNA: TGTGCCAGCTTGGGACTGGCCCTAGAGGATACGCAGTATTTT. It specifies CASLGLALEDTQYF.

This sequence joins TRBV7-8 and TRBJ2-7, with 8 bases that match TRBD2. This CDR3 has 14 amino acids. Per the germline V gene, CDR1 is SGHVS and CDR2 is FQNEAQ. The V segment lost 5 bases and the J segment 0 bases; nucleotides outside the gene matches: 3. CDR3 sequence (DNA): TGTGCCAGCAGCACAGGACTAGCCTCCTACGAGCAGTACTTC. Translated: CASSTGLASYEQYF.

This clone showed up just once. The chain carries TRBV21-1 and TRBJ2-1; the table's D gene call, TRBD2, was not cross checked with the DNA. TRBV21-1 is annotated as a pseudogene. The CDR3 spans 16 residues. The CDR3: CASSRGSGNSYNEQFF. The CDR3 region has the DNA TGTGCCAGCAGCCGGGGTAGCGGGAACTCCTACAATGAGCAGTTCTTC.

The CDR3: CASSVGPGQTDIEQYF. The CDR3 DNA sequence: TGTGCCAGCAGCGTAGGTCCGGGACAGACAGATATCGAGCAGTACTTC. The rearrangement uses TRBV9 and TRBJ2-7; TRBD1 matches at 7 bases. The CDR3 loop spans 16 amino acids. J gave up 6 bases and V 0 bases, and 12 bases lay outside the gene matches. The germline V gene has CDR1 SGDLS and CDR2 YYNGEE. The full variable domain, with the rest looked up from reference TRBV9 and TRBJ2-7, is DSGVTQTPKHLITATGQRVTLRCSPRSGDLSVYWYQQSLDQGLQFLIQYYNGEERAKGNILERFSAQQFPDLHSELNLSSLELGDSALYFCASSVGPGQTDIEQYFGPGTRLTVT.

The rearrangement joins TRBV7-3 to TRBJ2-1; TRBD2 agrees at 8 bases. Germline values: CDR1 SGHTA, CDR2 FQGTGA. CDR3 length: 18 residues. J gave up 0 bases and V 1 base, and 8 bases lay outside the gene matches. The chain's CDR3 is CASSLKAGGSLSYNEQFF. The CDR3 nucleotides read TGTGCCAGCAGCTTAAAGGCGGGGGGCTCCCTCTCCTACAATGAGCAGTTCTTC.

V gene TRBV7-2 combines with J gene TRBJ1-1, with a possible D match to TRBD1 (5 bases). Germline V CDR1 and CDR2: SGHTA, FQGNSA. This CDR3 spans 15 amino acids. Between the trimmed V and J ends, which lost 4 bases and 0 bases, there was a span of 12 bases. The CDR3 reads CASSSTGTLNTEAFF. The CDR3 DNA reads as TGTGCCAGCAGCTCTACCGGGACTTTGAACACTGAAGCTTTCTTT.

This chain links TRBV10-2 with TRBJ2-3; D gene uncertain. The CDR3 has 14 amino acids. V was pared by 7 bases and J by 0 bases, with 11 bases between. CDR1 WSHSY and CDR2 SAAADI come from the germline V gene. The CDR3 region is CASTAHSSTDTQYF. Written as DNA, the CDR3 is TGCGCCAGCACCGCGCATTCTAGCACAGATACGCAGTATTTT.

The chain joins TRBV4-2 to TRBJ1-5; D gene uncertain. V was clipped by 0 bases and J by 0 bases, with 9 bases between them. The CDR3 covers 16 residues. CDR1 is LGHNA, CDR2 YNFKEQ, per germline. The CDR3 here is CASSQEGDFSNQPQHF. CDR3 nucleotide sequence: TGTGCCAGCAGCCAAGAGGGAGATTTTAGCAATCAGCCCCAGCATTTT.

The V gene is TRBV5-4, the J gene TRBJ1-1, with D unclear. Trimming left V 2 bases short and J 1 base short, with 6 bases between. The germline gives CDR1 SGHNT, CDR2 YYREEE (reference sequence). The CDR3 runs 13 residues. This CDR3 is CASSFSENTEAFF. Here the CDR3 DNA reads TGTGCCAGCAGCTTTTCAGAGAACACTGAAGCTTTCTTT.